These 26 T cell receptor beta chains originate from one sample sequenced in a study of blood T cell repertoires in COVID-19. The assay was immunoSEQ multiplex PCR, and TCRdb's table has in-frame clones only and misses some. The table lists roughly 250,000 clones, approximately 85% of them singletons. Sequenced sample: peripheral blood. The receptors here all came from a man aged 40-55 years with acute or convalescent COVID-19.

This rearrangement joins TRBV5-4 to TRBJ1-1; possibly TRBD1 for D (5 bases). Trimming took off 4 bases at V and 5 bases at J, with 9 bases between the two ends. The CDR3 totals 12 residues. Germline V lookup: CDR1 SGHNT, CDR2 YYREEE (reference sequence). CDR3 DNA: TGTGCCAGCAGCCAGGGAGGGACTGAAGCTTTCTTT. It translates to CASSQGGTEAFF.

The rearrangement joins TRBV28 to TRBJ2-7; the D is unclear. The germline V and J ends were trimmed by 2 bases and 4 bases, with 6 bases remaining between them. This CDR3 contains 12 residues. CDR1 is MDHEN, CDR2 SYDVKM, per germline. CDR3 sequence: CASSLVGYEQYF. DNA of the CDR3: TGTGCCAGCAGTTTAGTCGGGTACGAGCAGTACTTC.

The chain recombines TRBV15 with TRBJ1-4; D is ambiguous. V lost 0 bases and J 5 bases, leaving 10 bases between the germline ends. This CDR3 is 15 amino acids long. Germline CDR1 is LNHNV and CDR2 is YYDKDF (reference sequence). This CDR3 reads CATSRDGETNEKLFF. The CDR3 DNA is TGTGCCACCAGCAGAGATGGGGAGACAAATGAAAAACTGTTTTTT. The full variable domain, with the rest looked up from reference TRBV15 and TRBJ1-4, is DAMVIQNPRYQVTQFGKPVTLSCSQTLNHNVMYWYQQKSSQAPKLLFHYYDKDFNNEADTPDNFQSRRPNTSFCFLDIRSPGLGDTAMYLCATSRDGETNEKLFFGSGTQLSVL.

The CDR3 nucleotides are TGTGCCAGCAGTTGGGTAGGCAGGGGGGGCAATCAGCCCCAGCATTTT. Translation gives CASSWVGRGGNQPQHF. The V gene is TRBV6-5, the J gene TRBJ1-5; TRBD1 agrees at 7 bases. CDR1 is MNHEY and CDR2 is SVGAGI in the germline V gene. Trimming took 4 bases from V and 2 from J; bases not matched to a gene: 8. This CDR3 region has 16 residues.

This chain connects TRBV5-1 to TRBJ1-6; no definite D call. CDR1 and CDR2 (germline): SGHRS, YFSETQ. The V and J ends lost 0 bases and 0 bases respectively, with 7 bases between them. This CDR3 comprises 16 residues. The CDR3 DNA sequence: TGCGCCAGCAGCTTGGACCCGAGCTCCTATAATTCACCCCTCCACTTT. Its protein is CASSLDPSSYNSPLHF.

The chain is built from TRBV15 and TRBJ1-1; D is unclear. The V gene's germline CDR1 is LNHNV and CDR2 YYDKDF (reference sequence). V lost 4 bases to trimming and J lost 0 bases, with 12 bases between them. The CDR3 is 15 amino acids. CDR3 residues: CATSIRSTVNTEAFF. The CDR3 nucleotides read TGTGCCACCAGCATACGGAGCACCGTGAACACTGAAGCTTTCTTT. The complete variable domain, with remaining parts taken from reference TRBV15 and TRBJ1-1, reads DAMVIQNPRYQVTQFGKPVTLSCSQTLNHNVMYWYQQKSSQAPKLLFHYYDKDFNNEADTPDNFQSRRPNTSFCFLDIRSPGLGDTAMYLCATSIRSTVNTEAFFGQGTRLTVV.

The chain combines TRBV3-1 (or the pseudogene TRBV3-2) with TRBJ2-7; 7 bases line up with TRBD1. After removal of 4 bases from V and 0 bases from J, the junction contained 9 bases not matched to a gene. The CDR3 spans 16 residues. Germline-derived CDR1 and CDR2 are LGHDT and YNNKEL (reference sequence). CDR3 DNA: TGTGCCAGCAGCCCGGGACAGCCGGTTAGCTCCTACGAGCAGTACTTC. Its translation is CASSPGQPVSSYEQYF.

CDR3 bases: TGTGCCAGCAGCTTAAGGGGGGGTGAAGCTTTCTTT. As protein: CASSLRGGEAFF. The chain combines TRBV7-8 with TRBJ1-1, with D tentatively TRBD1 (6 bases). This CDR3 comprises 12 residues. Germline CDR1 SGHVS, CDR2 FQNEAQ. V shed 2 bases and J shed 7 bases, with 8 bases lying between them.

The chain links TRBV3-1 (or the pseudogene TRBV3-2) to TRBJ1-5; 7 bases fit TRBD1. The CDR3 spans 14 residues. With 4 bases clipped from V and 3 bases from J, the junction kept 3 bases outside the gene matches. Germline CDR1 reads LGHDT; CDR2 reads YNNKEL (reference sequence). The CDR3 DNA reads as TGTGCCAGCAGCCCGGGGACAGTCAATCAGCCCCAGCATTTT. Translated: CASSPGTVNQPQHF.

This chain connects TRBV4-1 to TRBJ1-1; 7 nucleotides line up with TRBD1. The CDR3 contains 15 residues. Germline V gene sequence: CDR1 MGHRA, CDR2 YSYEKL. Trimming removed 5 bases from V and 1 base from J; junction bases left unmatched: 7. CDR3 sequence: CASSAHNRGNTEAFF. In DNA form, the CDR3 reads TGCGCCAGCAGCGCTCACAACAGGGGGAACACTGAAGCTTTCTTT.

This chain links TRBV5-6 with TRBJ1-5, with D tentatively TRBD1 (6 bases). Germline CDR1 is SGHDT and CDR2 is YYEEEE. Trimming took 2 bases from V and 10 from J, leaving 13 bases between them. The CDR3 spans 13 residues. The CDR3 DNA reads TGTGCCAGCAGCTTATCCGGGACAAGACCCCAGCATTTT. Translating it yields CASSLSGTRPQHF.

The chain employs TRBV11-1 and TRBJ2-1; 8 positions agree with TRBD1. The CDR3 loop spans 16 amino acids. CDR1 is SGHAT and CDR2 is FQDESV in the germline V gene (reference sequence). V was clipped by 6 bases and J by 5 bases; unmatched bases: 12. The CDR3 DNA reads TGTGCCAGCAGGCCACCAGGGGGCGGGTTGAACAATGAGCAGTTCTTC. Protein product: CASRPPGGGLNNEQFF.

In DNA, the CDR3 is TGTGCCAGCGGGGCGGGGGCGAATATAAGAGGCTACACCTTC. Amino acid sequence: CASGAGANIRGYTF. This rearrangement joins TRBV9 to TRBJ1-2, with D possibly being TRBD1 (6 bases). The V gene's germline CDR1 is SGDLS and CDR2 YYNGEE. V was cut by 7 bases and J by 8 bases, with 21 bases left in between. The CDR3 is made up of 14 amino acids.

This chain links TRBV9 with TRBJ1-6; 10 nucleotides line up with TRBD1. The junction had 6 bases not matched to a gene; V was cut back by 3 bases and J by 6 bases. The CDR3 runs 16 residues. Germline V gives CDR1 SGDLS, CDR2 YYNGEE. CDR3 residues: CASSGGTGEGNSPLHF. The CDR3 region has the DNA TGTGCCAGCAGCGGCGGGACAGGGGAGGGTAATTCACCCCTCCACTTT.

The J gene is TRBJ2-1, the V gene TRBV9, with TRBD2 matching over 8 bases. Germline CDR1 is SGDLS and CDR2 is YYNGEE. V shed 2 bases, J shed 3 bases, and the junction held 7 bases outside the gene matches. The CDR3 sequence is 16 residues long. In DNA form, the CDR3 reads TGTGCCAGCAGCGTCACGGCGGGGGGAAACTACAATGAGCAGTTCTTC. Its protein product is CASSVTAGGNYNEQFF.

The chain employs TRBV11-2 and TRBJ1-2; maybe TRBD1 (6 bases). V shed 5 bases and J shed 8 bases, with 12 bases lying between them. Germline V gene data show CDR1 as SGHAT and CDR2 as FQNNGV. The CDR3 length is 12 residues. Written as DNA, the CDR3 is TGTGCCAGCAGCGGACTCAGGGGAGGCTACACCTTC. Encoded protein: CASSGLRGGYTF.

The chain is built from TRBV6-2 or TRBV6-3 and TRBJ1-6; D perhaps matches TRBD1 (6 bases). Germline-derived CDR1 and CDR2 are MNHEY and SVGEGT. The CDR3 length is 13 residues. Deletions cut 6 bases from V and 7 bases from J, with 10 bases between. In nucleotides, the CDR3 is TGTGCCAGCAGCATCCAGGGGAATTCACCCCTCCACTTT. As protein: CASSIQGNSPLHF.

The genes are TRBV5-8 and TRBJ2-7; TRBD2 is a possible D gene (5 bases). The CDR3 is 14 residues long. V lost 4 bases and J 2 bases, leaving 13 bases between the germline ends. The V gene's germline CDR1 is SGHTS and CDR2 YDEGEE. The CDR3 loop is CASSPGLVPYEQYF. DNA for the CDR3: TGTGCCAGCAGCCCAGGACTTGTCCCCTACGAGCAGTACTTC.

The gene calls are TRBV4-2 and TRBJ2-2, with 11 bases fitting TRBD1. After removal of 1 base from V and 0 bases from J, the junction contained 16 bases not matched to a gene. The CDR3 sequence is 22 residues long. Germline V gene lookup returns CDR1 LGHNA and CDR2 YNFKEQ. In DNA, the CDR3 is TGTGCCAGCAGCCAAGTAGGATTAGGGACAGGGGGTCCAGCGACGAACACCGGGGAGCTGTTTTTT. Its protein is CASSQVGLGTGGPATNTGELFF.

V and J are TRBV19 and TRBJ2-3, with 7 bases fitting TRBD2. V lost 1 base and J lost 8; bases outside the gene matches: 3. Germline values: CDR1 LNHDA, CDR2 SQIVND (reference sequence). The CDR3 is made up of 13 amino acids. CDR3 coding DNA: TGTGCCAGTAGTATAGGGGGGGGTGTTACGCAGTATTTT. Its protein is CASSIGGGVTQYF.

The chain recombines TRBV7-8 with TRBJ2-7; 8 nucleotides align to TRBD2. The junction had 7 bases not matched to a gene; V was cut back by 5 bases and J by 4 bases. The CDR3 loop spans 14 amino acids. From germline, CDR1 is SGHVS and CDR2 FQNEAQ. In DNA, the CDR3 is TGTGCCAGCAGCATCGGGGGGGTGAGGTACGAGCAGTACTTC. Its protein is CASSIGGVRYEQYF.

J is TRBJ1-2 and V is TRBV2; D unclear. V was cut by 10 bases and J by 7 bases, with 13 bases left in between. CDR1 and CDR2 (germline): SNHLY, FYNNEI. The CDR3 length is 11 residues. The CDR3 here is CATIGSFGYTF. CDR3 DNA sequence: TGTGCCACCATAGGGAGCTTTGGCTACACCTTC.

This chain connects TRBV6-2 or TRBV6-3 to TRBJ1-2; maybe TRBD1 (5 bases). The CDR3 spans 15 residues. The V gene lost 4 bases and the J gene lost 6 bases, with 18 bases spanning the gap. Germline V gene lookup returns CDR1 MNHEY and CDR2 SVGEGT. Written as DNA, the CDR3 is TGTGCCAGCAGTTCGGGGGACCTACTGCGGAATGGCTACACCTTC. Amino acids: CASSSGDLLRNGYTF.

CDR3: CASSADSGNSPLHF. The CDR3 DNA reads as TGTGCCAGTAGTGCGGACAGCGGTAATTCACCCCTCCACTTT. This chain uses TRBV19 with TRBJ1-6; possibly TRBD1 for D (6 bases). The CDR3 has 14 amino acids. V lost 5 bases, J lost 6 bases, and 11 bases lay in between. The germline V gene encodes CDR1 LNHDA and CDR2 SQIVND (reference sequence).

This sequence joins TRBV27 and TRBJ1-5, with TRBD1 matching 9 bases. The V gene end was trimmed by 5 bases and the J gene end by 11 bases; junction bases not matched to a gene: 16. Germline V gene lookup returns CDR1 MNHEY and CDR2 SMNVEV (reference sequence). This CDR3 comprises 16 residues. This CDR3 reads CASSPLFDRGILTQHF. The CDR3 coding sequence is TGTGCCAGCAGTCCGCTTTTCGACAGGGGGATCCTGACCCAGCATTTT.

The chain uses TRBV2 and TRBJ2-1, with 11 positions matching TRBD2. CDR3 length equals 14 residues. Unmatched junction bases numbered 6, after V lost 7 bases and J lost 7 bases. Germline V gene lookup returns CDR1 SNHLY and CDR2 FYNNEI. CDR3 region: CASKTSGSFNEQFF. In DNA, the CDR3 is TGTGCCAGCAAAACTAGCGGGAGTTTTAATGAGCAGTTCTTC.